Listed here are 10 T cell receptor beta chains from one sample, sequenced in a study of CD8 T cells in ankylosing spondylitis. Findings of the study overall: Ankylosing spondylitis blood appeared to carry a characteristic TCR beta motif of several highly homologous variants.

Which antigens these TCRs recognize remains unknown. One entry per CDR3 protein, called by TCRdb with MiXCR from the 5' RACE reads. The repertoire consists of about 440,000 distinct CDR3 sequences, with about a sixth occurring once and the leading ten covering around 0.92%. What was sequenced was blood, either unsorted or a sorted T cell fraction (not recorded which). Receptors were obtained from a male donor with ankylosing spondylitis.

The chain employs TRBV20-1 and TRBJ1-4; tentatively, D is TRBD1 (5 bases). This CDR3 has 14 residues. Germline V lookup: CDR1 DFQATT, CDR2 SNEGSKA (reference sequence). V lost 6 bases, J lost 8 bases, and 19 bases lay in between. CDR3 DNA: TGCAGTGCCGCTTCTGGGGGGAGAGAGGAAAAACTGTTTTTT. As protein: CSAASGGREEKLFF.

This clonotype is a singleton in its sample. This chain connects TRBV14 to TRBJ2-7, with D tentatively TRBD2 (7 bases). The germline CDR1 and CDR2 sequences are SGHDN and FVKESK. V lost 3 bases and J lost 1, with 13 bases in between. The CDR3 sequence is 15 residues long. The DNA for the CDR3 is TGTGCCAGCAGCCACAAACAGGGAGGGTCCTACGAGCAGTACTTC. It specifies CASSHKQGGSYEQYF.

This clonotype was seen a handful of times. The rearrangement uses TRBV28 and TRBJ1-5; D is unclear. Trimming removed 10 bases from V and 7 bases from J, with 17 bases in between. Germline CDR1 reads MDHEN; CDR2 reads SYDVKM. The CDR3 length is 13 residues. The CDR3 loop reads CATLMDYRQPQHF. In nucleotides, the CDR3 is TGTGCCACTTTAATGGACTATAGGCAGCCCCAGCATTTT.

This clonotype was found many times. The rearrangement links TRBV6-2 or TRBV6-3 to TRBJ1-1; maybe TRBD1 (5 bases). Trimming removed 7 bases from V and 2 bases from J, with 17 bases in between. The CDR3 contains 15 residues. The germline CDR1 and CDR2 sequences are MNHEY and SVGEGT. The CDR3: CASKPRGQTNTEAFF. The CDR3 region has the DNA TGTGCCAGCAAGCCTCGCGGACAAACTAACACTGAAGCTTTCTTT.

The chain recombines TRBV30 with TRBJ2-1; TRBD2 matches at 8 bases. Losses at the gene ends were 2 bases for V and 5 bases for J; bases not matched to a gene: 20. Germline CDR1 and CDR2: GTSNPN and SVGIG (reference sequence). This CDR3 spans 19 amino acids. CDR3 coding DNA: TGTGCCTGGAGTCCCCCGGAGGGCGGGAGGCCCTACCCGAACAATGAGCAGTTCTTC. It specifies CAWSPPEGGRPYPNNEQFF. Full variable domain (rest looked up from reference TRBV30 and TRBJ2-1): SQTIHQWPATLVQPVGSPLSLECTVEGTSNPNLYWYRQAAGRGLQLLFYSVGIGQISSEVPQNLSASRPQDRQFILSSKKLLLSDSGFYLCAWSPPEGGRPYPNNEQFFGPGTRLTVL.

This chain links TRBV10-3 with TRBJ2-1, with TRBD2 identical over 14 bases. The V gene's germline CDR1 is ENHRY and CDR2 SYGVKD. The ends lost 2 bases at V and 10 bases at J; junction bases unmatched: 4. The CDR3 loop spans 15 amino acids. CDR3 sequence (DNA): TGTGCCATCAGTGAGAGGACTAGCGGGAGGTGGGAGCAGTTCTTC. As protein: CAISERTSGRWEQFF.

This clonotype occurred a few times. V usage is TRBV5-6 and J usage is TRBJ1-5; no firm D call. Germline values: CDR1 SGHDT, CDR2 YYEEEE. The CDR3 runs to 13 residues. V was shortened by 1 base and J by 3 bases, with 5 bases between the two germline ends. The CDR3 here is CASSLRANQPQHF. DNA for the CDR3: TGTGCCAGCAGCTTGCGAGCCAATCAGCCCCAGCATTTT.

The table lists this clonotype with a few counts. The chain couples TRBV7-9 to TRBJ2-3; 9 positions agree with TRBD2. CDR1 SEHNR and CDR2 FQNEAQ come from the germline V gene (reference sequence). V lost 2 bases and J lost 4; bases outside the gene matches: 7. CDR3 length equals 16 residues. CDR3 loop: CASSLFALAGSDTQYF. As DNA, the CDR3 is TGTGCCAGCAGCTTATTTGCGCTAGCGGGATCAGATACGCAGTATTTT.

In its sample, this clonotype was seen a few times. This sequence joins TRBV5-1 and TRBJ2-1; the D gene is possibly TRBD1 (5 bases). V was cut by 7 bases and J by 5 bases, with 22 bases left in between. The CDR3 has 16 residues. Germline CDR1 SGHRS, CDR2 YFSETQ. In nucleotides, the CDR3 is TGCGCCAGCTACGGCGAAGGGGTGGTAGCAAACAATGAGCAGTTCTTC. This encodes CASYGEGVVANNEQFF.

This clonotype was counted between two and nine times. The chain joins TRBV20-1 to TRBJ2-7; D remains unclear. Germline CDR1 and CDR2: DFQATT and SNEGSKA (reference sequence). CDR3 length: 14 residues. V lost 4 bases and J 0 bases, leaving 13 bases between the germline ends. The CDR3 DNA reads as TGCAGTGCTAACGAAGGACGGACCTCCTACGAGCAGTACTTC. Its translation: CSANEGRTSYEQYF.